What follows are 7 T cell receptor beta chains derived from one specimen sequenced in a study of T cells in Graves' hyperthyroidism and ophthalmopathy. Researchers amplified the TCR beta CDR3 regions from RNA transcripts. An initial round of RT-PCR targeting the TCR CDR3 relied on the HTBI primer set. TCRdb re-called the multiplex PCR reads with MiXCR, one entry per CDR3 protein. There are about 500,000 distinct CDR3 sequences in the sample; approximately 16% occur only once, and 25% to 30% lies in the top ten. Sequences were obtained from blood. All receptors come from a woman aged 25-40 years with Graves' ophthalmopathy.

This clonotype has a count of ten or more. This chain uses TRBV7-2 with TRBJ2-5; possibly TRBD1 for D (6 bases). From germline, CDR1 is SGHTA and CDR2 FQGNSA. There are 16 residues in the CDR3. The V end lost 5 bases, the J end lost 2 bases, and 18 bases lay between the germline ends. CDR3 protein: CASSHAPRTAQETQYF. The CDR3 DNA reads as TGTGCCAGCAGCCATGCCCCACGGACAGCGCAAGAGACCCAGTACTTC.

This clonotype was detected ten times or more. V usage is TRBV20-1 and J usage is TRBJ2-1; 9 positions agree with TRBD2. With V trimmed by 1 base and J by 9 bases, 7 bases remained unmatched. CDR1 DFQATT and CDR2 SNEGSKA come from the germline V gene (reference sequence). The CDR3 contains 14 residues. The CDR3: CSARAPSGNGEQFF. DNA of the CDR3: TGCAGTGCTAGAGCCCCTAGCGGGAATGGTGAGCAGTTCTTC.

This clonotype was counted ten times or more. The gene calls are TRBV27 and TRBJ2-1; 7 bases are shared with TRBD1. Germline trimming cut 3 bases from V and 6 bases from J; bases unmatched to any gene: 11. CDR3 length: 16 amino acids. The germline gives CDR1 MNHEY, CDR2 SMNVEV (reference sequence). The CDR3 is CASSFSGDRAANEQFF. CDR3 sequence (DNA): TGTGCCAGCAGTTTTTCTGGAGACAGGGCCGCCAATGAGCAGTTCTTC.

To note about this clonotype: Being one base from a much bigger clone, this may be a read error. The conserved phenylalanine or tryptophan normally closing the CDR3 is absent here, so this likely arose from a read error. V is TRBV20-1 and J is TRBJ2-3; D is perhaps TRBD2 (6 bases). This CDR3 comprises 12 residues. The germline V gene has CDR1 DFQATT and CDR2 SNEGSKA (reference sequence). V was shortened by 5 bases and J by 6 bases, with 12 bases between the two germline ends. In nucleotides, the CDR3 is TGCAGTGCTCGCCAGGGACTCGATACGCAGTATTCT. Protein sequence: CSARQGLDTQYS.

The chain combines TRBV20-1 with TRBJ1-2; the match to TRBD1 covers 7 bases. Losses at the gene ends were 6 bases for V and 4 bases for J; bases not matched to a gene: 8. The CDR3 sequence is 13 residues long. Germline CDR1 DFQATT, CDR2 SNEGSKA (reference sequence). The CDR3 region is CSAEQGSGYGYTF. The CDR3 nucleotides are TGCAGTGCCGAACAGGGGTCCGGCTATGGCTACACCTTC.

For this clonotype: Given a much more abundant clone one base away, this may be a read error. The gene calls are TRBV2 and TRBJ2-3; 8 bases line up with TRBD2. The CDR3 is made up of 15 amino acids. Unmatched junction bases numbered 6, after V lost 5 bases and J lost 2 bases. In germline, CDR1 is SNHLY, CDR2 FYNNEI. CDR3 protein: CASSSTSAATDTQYF. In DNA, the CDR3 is TGTGCCAGCAGTTCGACTAGCGCCGCCACAGATACGCAGTATTTT.

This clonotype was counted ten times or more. CDR3: CASSLGQGHQETQYF. The CDR3 DNA follows: TGTGCCAGCAGCTTGGGACAGGGCCACCAAGAGACCCAGTACTTC. The rearrangement uses TRBV11-3 and TRBJ2-5; 9 bases are shared with TRBD1. Per germline, CDR1 SGHNT and CDR2 YENEEA. CDR3 size: 15 residues. The V segment lost 3 bases and the J segment 0 bases; nucleotides outside the gene matches: 2. Full variable domain (rest looked up from reference TRBV11-3 and TRBJ2-5): EAGVVQSPRYKIIEKKQPVAFWCNPISGHNTLYWYLQNLGQGPELLIRYENEEAVDDSQLPKDRFSAERLKGVDSTLKIQPAELGDSAVYLCASSLGQGHQETQYFGPGTRLLVL.